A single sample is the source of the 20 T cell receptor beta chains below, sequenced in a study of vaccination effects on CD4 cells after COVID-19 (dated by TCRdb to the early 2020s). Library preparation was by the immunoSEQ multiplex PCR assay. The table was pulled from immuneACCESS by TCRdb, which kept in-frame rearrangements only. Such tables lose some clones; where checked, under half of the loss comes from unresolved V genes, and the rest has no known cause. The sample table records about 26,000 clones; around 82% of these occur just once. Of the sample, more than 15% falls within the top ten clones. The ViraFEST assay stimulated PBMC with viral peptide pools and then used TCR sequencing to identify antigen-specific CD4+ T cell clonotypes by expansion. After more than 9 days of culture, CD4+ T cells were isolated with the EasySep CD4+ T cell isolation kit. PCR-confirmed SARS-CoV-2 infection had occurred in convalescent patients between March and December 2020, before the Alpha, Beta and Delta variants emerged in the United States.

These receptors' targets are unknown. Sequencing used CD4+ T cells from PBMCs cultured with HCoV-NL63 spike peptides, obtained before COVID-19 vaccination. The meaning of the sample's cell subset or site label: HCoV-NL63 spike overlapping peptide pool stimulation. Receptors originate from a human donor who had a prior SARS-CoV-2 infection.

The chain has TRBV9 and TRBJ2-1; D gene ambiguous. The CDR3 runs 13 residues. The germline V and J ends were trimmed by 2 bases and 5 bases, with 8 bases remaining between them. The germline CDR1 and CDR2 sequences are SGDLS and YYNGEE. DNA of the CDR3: TGTGCCAGCAGCGTCCTCAGCGACAATGAGCAGTTCTTC. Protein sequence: CASSVLSDNEQFF. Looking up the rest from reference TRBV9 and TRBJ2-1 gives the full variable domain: DSGVTQTPKHLITATGQRVTLRCSPRSGDLSVYWYQQSLDQGLQFLIQYYNGEERAKGNILERFSAQQFPDLHSELNLSSLELGDSALYFCASSVLSDNEQFFGPGTRLTVL.

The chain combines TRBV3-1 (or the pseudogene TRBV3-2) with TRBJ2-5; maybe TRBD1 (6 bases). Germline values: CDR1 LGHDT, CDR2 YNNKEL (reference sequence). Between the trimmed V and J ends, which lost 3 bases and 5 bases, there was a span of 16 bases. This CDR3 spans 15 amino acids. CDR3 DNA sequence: TGTGCCAGCAGCCAGGCCCCACAGGGCCGGGAGACCCAGTACTTC. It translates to CASSQAPQGRETQYF.

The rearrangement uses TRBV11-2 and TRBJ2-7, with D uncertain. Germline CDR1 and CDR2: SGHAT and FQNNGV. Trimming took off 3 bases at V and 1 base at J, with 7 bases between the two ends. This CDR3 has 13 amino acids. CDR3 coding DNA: TGTGCCAGCAGCTTCGGCCTATCCTACGAGCAGTACTTC. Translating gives CASSFGLSYEQYF.

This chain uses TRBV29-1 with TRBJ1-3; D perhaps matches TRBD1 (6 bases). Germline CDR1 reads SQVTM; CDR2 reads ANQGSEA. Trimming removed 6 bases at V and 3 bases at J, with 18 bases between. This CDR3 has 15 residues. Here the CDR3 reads CSVVIFGGVGNTIYF. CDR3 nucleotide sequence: TGCAGCGTCGTCATCTTCGGGGGCGTTGGAAACACCATATATTTT.

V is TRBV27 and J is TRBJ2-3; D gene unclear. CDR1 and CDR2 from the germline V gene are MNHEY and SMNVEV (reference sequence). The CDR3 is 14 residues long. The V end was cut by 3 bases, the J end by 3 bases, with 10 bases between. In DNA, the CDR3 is TGTGCCAGCAGTTTTTACAGAAATACAGATACGCAGTATTTT. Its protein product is CASSFYRNTDTQYF.

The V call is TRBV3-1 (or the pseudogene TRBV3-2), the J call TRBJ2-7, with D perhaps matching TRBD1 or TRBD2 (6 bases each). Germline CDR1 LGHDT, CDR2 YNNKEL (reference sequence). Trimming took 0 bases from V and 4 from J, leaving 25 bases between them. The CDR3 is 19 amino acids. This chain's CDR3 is CASSQEGCSRGGISYEQYF. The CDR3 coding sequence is TGTGCCAGCAGCCAAGAAGGTTGTTCCAGGGGCGGGATTAGTTACGAGCAGTACTTC.

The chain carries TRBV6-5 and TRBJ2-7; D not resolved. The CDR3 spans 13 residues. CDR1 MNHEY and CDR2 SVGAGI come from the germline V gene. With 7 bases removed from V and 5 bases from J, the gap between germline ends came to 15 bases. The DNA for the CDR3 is TGTGCCAGCACTGCCTCCCTTGCAGACGAGCAGTACTTC. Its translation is CASTASLADEQYF.

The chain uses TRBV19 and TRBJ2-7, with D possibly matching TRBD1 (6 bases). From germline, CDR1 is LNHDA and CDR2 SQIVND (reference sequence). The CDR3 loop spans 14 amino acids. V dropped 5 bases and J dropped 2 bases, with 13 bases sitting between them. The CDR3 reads CASSGRDTTYEQYF. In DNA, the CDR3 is TGTGCCAGTAGTGGACGGGACACAACCTACGAGCAGTACTTC.

CDR3 loop: CASNNLNSGTAYEQYF. The CDR3 nucleotides are TGTGCCAGCAACAACCTAAATAGCGGAACCGCCTACGAGCAGTACTTC. The chain couples TRBV6-6 to TRBJ2-7; maybe TRBD2 (6 bases). V was trimmed by 7 bases and J by 2 bases, leaving 21 bases between them. Germline assignment: CDR1 MNHNY and CDR2 SVGAGI (reference sequence). CDR3 size: 16 residues.

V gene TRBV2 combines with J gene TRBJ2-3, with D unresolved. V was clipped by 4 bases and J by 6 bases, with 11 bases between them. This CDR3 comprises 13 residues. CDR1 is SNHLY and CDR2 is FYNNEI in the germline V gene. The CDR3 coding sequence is TGTGCCAGCAGTGGATCCAGTGGGGATACGCAGTATTTT. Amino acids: CASSGSSGDTQYF.

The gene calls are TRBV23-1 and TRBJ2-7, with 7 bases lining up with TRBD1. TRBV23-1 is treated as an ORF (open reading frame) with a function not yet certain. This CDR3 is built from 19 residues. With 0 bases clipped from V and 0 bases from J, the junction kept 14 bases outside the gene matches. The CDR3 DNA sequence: TGCGCCAGCAGTCAATCCCCTCCCCCGGGACAGTGGCACTCCTACGAGCAGTACTTC. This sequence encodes CASSQSPPPGQWHSYEQYF.

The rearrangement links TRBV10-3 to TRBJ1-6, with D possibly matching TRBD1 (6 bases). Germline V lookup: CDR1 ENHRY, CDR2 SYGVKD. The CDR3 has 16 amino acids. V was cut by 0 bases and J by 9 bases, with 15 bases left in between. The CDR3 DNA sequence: TGTGCCATCAGTGAGTCTTTCGACCCCAGGGGTTCACCCCTCCACTTT. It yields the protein CAISESFDPRGSPLHF.

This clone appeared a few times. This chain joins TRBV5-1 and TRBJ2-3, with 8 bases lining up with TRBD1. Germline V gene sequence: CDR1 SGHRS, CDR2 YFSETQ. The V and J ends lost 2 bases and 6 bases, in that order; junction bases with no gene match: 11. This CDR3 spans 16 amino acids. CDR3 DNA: TGCGCCAGCAGCTTAAGAGGGACAGGCGTCGGGGATACGCAGTATTTT. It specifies CASSLRGTGVGDTQYF.

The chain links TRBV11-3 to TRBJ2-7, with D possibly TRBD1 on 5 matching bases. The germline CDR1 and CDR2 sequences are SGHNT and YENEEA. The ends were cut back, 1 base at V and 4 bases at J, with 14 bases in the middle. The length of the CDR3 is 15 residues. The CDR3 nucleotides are TGTGCCAGCAGCTTAGCCGGACACGTCGAATACGAGCAGTACTTC. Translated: CASSLAGHVEYEQYF.

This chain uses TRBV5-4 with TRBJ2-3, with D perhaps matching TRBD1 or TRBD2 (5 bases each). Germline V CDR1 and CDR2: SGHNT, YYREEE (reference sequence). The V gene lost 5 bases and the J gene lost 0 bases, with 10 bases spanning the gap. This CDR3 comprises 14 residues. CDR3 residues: CASRWDQSTDTQYF. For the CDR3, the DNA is TGTGCCAGCAGATGGGACCAAAGCACAGATACGCAGTATTTT.

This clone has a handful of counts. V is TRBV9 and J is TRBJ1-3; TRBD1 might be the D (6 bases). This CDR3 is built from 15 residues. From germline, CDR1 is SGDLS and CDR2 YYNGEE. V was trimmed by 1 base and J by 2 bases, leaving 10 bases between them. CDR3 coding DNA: TGTGCCAGCAGCGTACAACAGGGTACTGGAAACACCATATATTTT. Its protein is CASSVQQGTGNTIYF.

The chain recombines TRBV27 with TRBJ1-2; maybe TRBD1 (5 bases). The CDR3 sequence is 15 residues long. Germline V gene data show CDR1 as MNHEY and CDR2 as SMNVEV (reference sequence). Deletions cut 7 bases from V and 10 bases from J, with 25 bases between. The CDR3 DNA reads TGTGCCAGCACCATCCAGGTACAGGCAGGCTCCGTCTACACCTTC. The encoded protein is CASTIQVQAGSVYTF.

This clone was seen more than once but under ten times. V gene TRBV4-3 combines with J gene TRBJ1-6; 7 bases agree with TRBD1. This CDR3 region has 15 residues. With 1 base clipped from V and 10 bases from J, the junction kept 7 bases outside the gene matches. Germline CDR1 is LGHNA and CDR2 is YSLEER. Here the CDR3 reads CASSQVQGSDSPLHF. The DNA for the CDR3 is TGCGCCAGCAGCCAAGTACAGGGGAGCGACTCACCCCTCCACTTT.

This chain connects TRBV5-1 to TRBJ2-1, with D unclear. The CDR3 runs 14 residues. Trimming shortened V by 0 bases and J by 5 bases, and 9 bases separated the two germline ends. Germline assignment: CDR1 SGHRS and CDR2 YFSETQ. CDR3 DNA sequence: TGCGCCAGCAGCTTGGAGACTCTAAACAATGAGCAGTTCTTC. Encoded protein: CASSLETLNNEQFF.

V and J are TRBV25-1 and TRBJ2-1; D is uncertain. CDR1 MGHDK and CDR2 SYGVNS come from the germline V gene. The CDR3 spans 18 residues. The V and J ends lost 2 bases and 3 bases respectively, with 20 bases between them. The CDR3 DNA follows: TGTGCCAGCAGTGAAGAAGGGCTCGGTGCTGCTGGCTACAATGAGCAGTTCTTC. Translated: CASSEEGLGAAGYNEQFF.